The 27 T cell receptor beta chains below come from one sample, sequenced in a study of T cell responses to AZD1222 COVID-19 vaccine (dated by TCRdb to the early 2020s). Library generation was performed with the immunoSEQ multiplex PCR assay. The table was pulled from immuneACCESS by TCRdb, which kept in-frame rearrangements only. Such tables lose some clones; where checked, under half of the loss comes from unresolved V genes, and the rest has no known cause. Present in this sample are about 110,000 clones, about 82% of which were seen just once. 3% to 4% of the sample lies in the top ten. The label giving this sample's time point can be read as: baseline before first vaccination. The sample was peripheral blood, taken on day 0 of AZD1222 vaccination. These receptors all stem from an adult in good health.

CDR3 sequence (DNA): TGCGCCAGCAGCTTGGTGCGGACAGGGTCCTACGAGCAGTACTTC. This translates into CASSLVRTGSYEQYF. V is TRBV5-1 and J is TRBJ2-7; 8 bases agree with TRBD1. The ends lost 0 bases at V and 1 base at J; junction bases unmatched: 3. The CDR3 is 15 amino acids. Germline CDR1 and CDR2: SGHRS and YFSETQ.

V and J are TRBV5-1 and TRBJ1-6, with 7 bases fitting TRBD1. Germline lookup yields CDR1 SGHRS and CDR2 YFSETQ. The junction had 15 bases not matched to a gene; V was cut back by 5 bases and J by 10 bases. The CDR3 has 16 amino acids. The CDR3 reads CASRLRPGQTASPLHF. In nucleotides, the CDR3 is TGCGCCAGCAGACTTCGACCGGGACAGACTGCATCACCCCTCCACTTT.

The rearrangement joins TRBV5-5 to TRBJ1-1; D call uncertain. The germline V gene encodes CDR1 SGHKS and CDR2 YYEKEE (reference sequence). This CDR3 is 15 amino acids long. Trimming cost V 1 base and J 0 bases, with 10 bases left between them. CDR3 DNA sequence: TGTGCCAGCAGCTTGCCGGACTTCCTGAACACTGAAGCTTTCTTT. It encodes CASSLPDFLNTEAFF.

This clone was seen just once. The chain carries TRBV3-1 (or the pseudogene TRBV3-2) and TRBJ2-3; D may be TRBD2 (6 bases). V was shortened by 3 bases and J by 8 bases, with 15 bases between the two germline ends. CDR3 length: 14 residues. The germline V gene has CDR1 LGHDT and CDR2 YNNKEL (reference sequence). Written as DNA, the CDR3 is TGTGCCAGCAGCCATGCCGGGAGTGGAGGTACGCAGTATTTT. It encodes CASSHAGSGGTQYF.

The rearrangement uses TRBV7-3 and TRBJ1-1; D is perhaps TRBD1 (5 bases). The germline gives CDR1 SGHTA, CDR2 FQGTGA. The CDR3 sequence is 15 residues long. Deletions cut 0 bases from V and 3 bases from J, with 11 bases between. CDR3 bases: TGTGCCAGCAGCTTAACGTCGGGGGATGACACTGAAGCTTTCTTT. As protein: CASSLTSGDDTEAFF. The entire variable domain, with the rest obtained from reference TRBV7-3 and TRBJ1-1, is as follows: GAGVSQTPSNKVTEKGKYVELRCDPISGHTALYWYRQSLGQGPEFLIYFQGTGAADDSGLPNDRFFAVRPEGSVSTLKIQRTERGDSAVYLCASSLTSGDDTEAFFGQGTRLTVV.

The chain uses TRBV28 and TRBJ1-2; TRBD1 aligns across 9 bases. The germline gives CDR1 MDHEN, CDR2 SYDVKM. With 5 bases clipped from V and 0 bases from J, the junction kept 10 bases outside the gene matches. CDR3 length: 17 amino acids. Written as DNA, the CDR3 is TGTGCCAGCAGTGGAGTAGGACAGGGGCCAGCTAACTATGGCTACACCTTC. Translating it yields CASSGVGQGPANYGYTF.

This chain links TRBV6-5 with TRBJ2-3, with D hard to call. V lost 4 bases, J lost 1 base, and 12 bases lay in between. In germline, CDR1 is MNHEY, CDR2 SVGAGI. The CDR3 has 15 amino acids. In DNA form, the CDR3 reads TGTGCCAGCAGTTCTCCCGGCGAGGGCACAGATACGCAGTATTTT. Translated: CASSSPGEGTDTQYF.

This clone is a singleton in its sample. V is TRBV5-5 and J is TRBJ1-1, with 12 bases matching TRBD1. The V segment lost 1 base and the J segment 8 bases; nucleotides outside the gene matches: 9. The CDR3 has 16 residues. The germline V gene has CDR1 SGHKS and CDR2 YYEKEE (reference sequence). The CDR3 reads CASSLLGTGGGQEAFF. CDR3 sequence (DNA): TGTGCCAGCAGCTTGTTAGGGACAGGGGGCGGACAGGAAGCTTTCTTT.

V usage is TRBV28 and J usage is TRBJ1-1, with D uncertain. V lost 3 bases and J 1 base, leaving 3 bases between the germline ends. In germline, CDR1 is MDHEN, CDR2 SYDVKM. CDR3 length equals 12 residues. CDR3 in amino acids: CASSFRNTEAFF. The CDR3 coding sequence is TGTGCCAGCAGTTTCAGGAACACTGAAGCTTTCTTT.

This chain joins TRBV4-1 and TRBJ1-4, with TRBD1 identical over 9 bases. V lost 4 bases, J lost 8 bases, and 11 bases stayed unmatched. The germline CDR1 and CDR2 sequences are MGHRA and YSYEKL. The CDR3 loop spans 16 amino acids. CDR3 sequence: CASSRTGENSWEKLFF. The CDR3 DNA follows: TGCGCCAGCAGCCGGACAGGGGAAAACTCTTGGGAAAAACTGTTTTTT.

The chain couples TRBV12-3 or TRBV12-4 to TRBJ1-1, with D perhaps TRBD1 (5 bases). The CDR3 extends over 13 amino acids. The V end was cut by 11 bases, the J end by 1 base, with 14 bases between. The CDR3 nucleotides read TGTGCCGGATCCCGCGGACAGAACACTGAAGCTTTCTTT. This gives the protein CAGSRGQNTEAFF.

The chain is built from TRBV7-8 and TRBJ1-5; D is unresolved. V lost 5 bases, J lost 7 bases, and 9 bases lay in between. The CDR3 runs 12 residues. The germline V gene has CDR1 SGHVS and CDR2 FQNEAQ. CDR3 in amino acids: CASSVKNQPQHF. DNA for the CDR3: TGTGCCAGCAGCGTCAAGAACCAGCCCCAGCATTTT.

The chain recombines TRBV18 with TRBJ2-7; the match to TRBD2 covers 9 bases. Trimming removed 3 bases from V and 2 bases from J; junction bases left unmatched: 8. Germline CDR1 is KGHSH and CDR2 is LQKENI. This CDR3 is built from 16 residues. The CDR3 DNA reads TGTGCCAGCTCACCCGTTAGCGGGGGCCAAACCTACGAGCAGTACTTC. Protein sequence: CASSPVSGGQTYEQYF.

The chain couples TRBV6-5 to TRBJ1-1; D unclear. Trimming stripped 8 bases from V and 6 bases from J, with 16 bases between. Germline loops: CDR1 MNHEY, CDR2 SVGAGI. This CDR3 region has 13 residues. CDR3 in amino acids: CASPPHEGAEAFF. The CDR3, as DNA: TGTGCCAGCCCGCCCCATGAGGGCGCTGAAGCTTTCTTT.

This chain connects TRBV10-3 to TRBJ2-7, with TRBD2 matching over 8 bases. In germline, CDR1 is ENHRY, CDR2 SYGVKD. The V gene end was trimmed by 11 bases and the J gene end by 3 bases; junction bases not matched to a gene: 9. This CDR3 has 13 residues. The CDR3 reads CAARGGQHYEQYF. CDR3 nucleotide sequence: TGTGCCGCCCGGGGGGGTCAACACTACGAGCAGTACTTC.

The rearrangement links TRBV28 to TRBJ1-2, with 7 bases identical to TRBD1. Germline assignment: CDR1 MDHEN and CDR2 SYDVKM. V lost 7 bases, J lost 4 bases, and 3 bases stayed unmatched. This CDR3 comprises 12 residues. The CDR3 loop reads CASNRQGYGYTF. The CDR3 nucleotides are TGTGCCAGCAACCGACAGGGCTATGGCTACACCTTC.

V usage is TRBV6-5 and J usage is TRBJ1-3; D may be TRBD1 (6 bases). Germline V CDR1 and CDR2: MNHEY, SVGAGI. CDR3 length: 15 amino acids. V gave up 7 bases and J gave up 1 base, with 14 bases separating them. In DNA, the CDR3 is TGTGCCAGCACCTTTGGGGGGGCATCTGGAAACACCATATATTTT. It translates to CASTFGGASGNTIYF.

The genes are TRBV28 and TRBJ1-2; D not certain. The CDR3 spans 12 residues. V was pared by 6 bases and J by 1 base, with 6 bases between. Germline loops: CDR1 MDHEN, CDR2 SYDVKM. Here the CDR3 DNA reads TGTGCCAGCAGGCCCGATAACTATGGCTACACCTTC. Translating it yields CASRPDNYGYTF.

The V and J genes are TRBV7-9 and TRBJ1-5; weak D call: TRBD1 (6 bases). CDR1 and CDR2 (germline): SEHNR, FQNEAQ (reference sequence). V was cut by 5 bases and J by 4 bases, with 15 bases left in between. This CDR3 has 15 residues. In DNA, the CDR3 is TGTGCCAGCAGCGCCCCGGGACATGGGAATCAGCCCCAGCATTTT. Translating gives CASSAPGHGNQPQHF.

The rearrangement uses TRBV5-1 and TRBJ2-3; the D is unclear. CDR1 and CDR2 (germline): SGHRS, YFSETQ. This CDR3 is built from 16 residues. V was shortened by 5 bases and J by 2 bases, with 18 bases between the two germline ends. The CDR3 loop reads CASRGFGESNTDTQYF. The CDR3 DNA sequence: TGCGCCAGCAGGGGTTTCGGAGAGTCAAACACAGATACGCAGTATTTT.

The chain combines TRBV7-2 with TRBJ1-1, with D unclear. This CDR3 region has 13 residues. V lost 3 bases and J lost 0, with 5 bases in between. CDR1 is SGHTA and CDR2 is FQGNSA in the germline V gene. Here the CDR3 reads CASSLEVNTEAFF. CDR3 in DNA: TGTGCCAGCAGCTTGGAGGTGAACACTGAAGCTTTCTTT.

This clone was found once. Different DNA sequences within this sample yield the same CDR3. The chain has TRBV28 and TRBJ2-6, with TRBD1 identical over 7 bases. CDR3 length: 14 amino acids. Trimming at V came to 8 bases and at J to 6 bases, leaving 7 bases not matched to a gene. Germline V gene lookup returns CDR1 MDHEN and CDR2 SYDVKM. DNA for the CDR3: TGTGCCAGCGTCAACAGGGGTAAGGCCAACGTCCTGACTTTC. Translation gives CASVNRGKANVLTF.

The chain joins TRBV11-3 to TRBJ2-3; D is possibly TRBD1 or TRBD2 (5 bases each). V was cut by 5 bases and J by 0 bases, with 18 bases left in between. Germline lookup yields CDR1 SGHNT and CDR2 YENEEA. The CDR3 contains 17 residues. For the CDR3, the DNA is TGTGCCAGCAGCCCCCTCGGGGTTGAGGGGAGCACAGATACGCAGTATTTT. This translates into CASSPLGVEGSTDTQYF.

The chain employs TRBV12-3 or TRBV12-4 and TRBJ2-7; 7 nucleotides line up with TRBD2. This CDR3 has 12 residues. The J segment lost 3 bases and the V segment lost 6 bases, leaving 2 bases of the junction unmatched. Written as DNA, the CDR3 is TGTGCCAGCAGCCGGACTAGCTACGAGCAGTACTTC. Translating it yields CASSRTSYEQYF.

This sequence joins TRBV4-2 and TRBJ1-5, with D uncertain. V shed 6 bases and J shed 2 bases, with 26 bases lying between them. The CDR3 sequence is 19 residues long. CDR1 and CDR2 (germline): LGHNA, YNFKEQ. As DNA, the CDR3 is TGTGCCAGCAGTCCTACGGGAGGCAGGAATGAATGGCGCAATCAGCCCCAGCATTTT. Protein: CASSPTGGRNEWRNQPQHF.

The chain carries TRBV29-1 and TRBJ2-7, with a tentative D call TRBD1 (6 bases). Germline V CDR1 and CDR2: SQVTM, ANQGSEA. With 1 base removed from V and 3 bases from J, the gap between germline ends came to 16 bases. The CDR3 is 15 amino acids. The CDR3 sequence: CSVEGGMGRGYEQYF. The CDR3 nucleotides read TGCAGCGTTGAAGGTGGGATGGGCAGGGGCTACGAGCAGTACTTC.

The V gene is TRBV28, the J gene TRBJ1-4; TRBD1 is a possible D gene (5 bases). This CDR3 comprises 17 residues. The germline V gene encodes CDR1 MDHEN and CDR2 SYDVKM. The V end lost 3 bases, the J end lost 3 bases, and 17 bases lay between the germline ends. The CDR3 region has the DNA TGTGCCAGCAGTTTCCAATGGGGCAGGGCAGCTAATGAAAAACTGTTTTTT. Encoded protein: CASSFQWGRAANEKLFF.